This T cell receptor beta chain was identified during a study of Ad26.COV2.S vaccination and SARS-CoV-2 variants. Regarding the study as a whole: A substantial breadth of spike-specific CD8+ and CD4+ T cell responses after vaccination has been reported. Vaccinees and placebo recipients showed similar non-spike TCR breadth.

Method: immunoSEQ multiplex PCR; TCRdb's copy keeps in-frame clones and lacks some. This sample has about 350,000 clones, with 92% found just once. The CDR3 is made up of 14 amino acids. Trimming shortened V by 1 base and J by 7 bases, and 13 bases separated the two germline ends. Germline CDR1 reads MNHEY; CDR2 reads SVGAGI. This clone was found a few times. What it recognizes is unknown. The sample in question was peripheral blood, obtained after recovery from COVID-19. The receptor was derived from a human donor who had recovered from COVID-19. The rearrangement joins TRBV6-5 to TRBJ1-2; D is uncertain. For the CDR3, the DNA is TGTGCCAGCAGTTACTTCGAAAAGGGAGCTGGCTACACCTTC. Translation: CASSYFEKGAGYTF.